The source of this TCR beta chain is a study of PD-1 blockade in classical Hodgkin lymphoma. A note on this clone: Its antigen remains unidentified.

Time point specified: cycle 4 day 1 (C4D1), after 6 weeks of nivolumab. Every patient relapsed after autologous stem cell transplantation, and brentuximab vedotin exposure varied. After PBMCs were thawed, their CD8+ T cells were isolated by magnetic negative selection. Clones were sequenced by immunoSEQ multiplex PCR, and TCRdb holds only the in-frame ones, with some missing. The table includes 20,000 or so clones, about 88% detected once. Germline CDR1 is SGHNT and CDR2 is YENEEA. The J segment lost 5 bases and the V segment lost 4 bases, leaving 4 bases of the junction unmatched. The CDR3 spans 15 residues. Study-level points and caveats: Newly diagnosed patients were said to have less baseline TCR diversity than healthy donors did. A significant rise in TCR diversity was seen by C4D1 for CD4+ cells but not for CD8+ cells. Newly diagnosed patients had diversity similar to the baseline diversity of complete responders.

The sequencing used CD8+ T cells from blood, collected before the fourth cycle of nivolumab. The genes are TRBV11-3 and TRBJ2-1; TRBD2 agrees at 11 bases. This clonotype was sampled from a human donor with classical Hodgkin lymphoma. The CDR3 reads CASSSGTSGHNEQFF. CDR3 nucleotides: TGTGCCAGCAGCTCCGGGACTAGCGGCCACAATGAGCAGTTCTTC.